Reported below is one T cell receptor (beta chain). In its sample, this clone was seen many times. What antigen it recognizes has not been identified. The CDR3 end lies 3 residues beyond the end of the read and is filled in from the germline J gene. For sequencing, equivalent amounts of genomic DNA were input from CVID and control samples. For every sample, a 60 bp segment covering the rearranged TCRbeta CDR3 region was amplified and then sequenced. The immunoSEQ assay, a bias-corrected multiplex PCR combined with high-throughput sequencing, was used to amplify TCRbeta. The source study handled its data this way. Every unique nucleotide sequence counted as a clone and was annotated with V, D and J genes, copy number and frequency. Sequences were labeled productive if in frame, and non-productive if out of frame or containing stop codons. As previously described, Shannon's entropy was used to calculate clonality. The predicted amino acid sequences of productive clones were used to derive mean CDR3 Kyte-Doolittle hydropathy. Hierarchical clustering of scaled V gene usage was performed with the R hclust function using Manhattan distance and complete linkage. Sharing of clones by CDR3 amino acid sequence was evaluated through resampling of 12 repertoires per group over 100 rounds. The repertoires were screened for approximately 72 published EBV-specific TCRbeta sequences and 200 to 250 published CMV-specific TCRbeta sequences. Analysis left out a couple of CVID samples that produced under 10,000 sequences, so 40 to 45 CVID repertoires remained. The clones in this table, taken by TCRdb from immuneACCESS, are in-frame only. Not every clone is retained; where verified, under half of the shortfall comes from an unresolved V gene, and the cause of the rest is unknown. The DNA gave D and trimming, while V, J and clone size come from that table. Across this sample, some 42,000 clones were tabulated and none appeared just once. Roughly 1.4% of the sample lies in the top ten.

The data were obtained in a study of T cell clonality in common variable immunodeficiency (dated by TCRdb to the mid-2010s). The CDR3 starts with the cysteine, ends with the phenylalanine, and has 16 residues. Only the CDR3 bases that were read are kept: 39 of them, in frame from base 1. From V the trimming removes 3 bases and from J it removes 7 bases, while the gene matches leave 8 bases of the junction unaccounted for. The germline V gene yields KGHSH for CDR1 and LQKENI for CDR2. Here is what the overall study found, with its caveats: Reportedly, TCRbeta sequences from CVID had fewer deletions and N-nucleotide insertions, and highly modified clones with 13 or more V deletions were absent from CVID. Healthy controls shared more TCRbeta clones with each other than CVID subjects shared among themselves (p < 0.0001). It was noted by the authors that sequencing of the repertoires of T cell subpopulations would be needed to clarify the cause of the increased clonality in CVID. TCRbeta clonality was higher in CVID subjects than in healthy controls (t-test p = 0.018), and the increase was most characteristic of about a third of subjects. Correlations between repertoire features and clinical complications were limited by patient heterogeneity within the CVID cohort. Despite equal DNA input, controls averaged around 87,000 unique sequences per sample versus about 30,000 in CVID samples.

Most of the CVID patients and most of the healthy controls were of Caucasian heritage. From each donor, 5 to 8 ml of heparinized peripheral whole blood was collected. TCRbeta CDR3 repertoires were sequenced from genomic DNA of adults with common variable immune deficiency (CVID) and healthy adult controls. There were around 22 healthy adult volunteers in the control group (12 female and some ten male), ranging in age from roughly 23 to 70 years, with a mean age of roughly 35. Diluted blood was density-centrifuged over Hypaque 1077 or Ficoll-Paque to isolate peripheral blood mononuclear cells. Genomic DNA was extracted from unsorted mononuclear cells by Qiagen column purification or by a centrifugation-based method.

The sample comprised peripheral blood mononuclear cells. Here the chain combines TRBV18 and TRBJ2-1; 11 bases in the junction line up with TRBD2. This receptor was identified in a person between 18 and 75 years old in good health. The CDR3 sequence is CASSPRELAGVNEQFF. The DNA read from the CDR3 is TGTGCCAGCTCACCGAGGGAACTAGCGGGAGTGAATGAG.